This T cell receptor beta chain derives from a study of cytomegalovirus exposure and HLA in healthy donors. Study-level findings and limits: Exclusion as indistinguishable affected some V segments, including TRBV6-2 and TRBV6-3.

This clone has just a few counts. The target antigen is unknown. Mismatch with germline at one junction end may stem from a read error. Germline CDR1 is SEHNR and CDR2 is FQNEAQ (reference sequence). This CDR3 has 16 residues. In the PCR, 60 Vbeta and 13 Jbeta primers were used. Clones were sequenced by immunoSEQ multiplex PCR, and TCRdb holds only the in-frame ones, with some missing. The table has 130,000 or so clones, just under 75% seen once; the top ten hold 5.5% to 8.5%. The chain combines TRBV7-9 with TRBJ2-7; 10 bases match TRBD2. The clonotype was recovered from a man between 35 and 55 years old in good health and CMV-seropositive. Sequencing was performed on PBMCs. CDR3 in amino acids: CSSSFPVPSGSNEQYF. CDR3 nucleotide sequence: TGTTCCAGCAGCTTCCCCGTTCCTAGCGGGAGCAACGAGCAGTACTTC.